The rows below give T cell receptor beta chains drawn from one sample of a study of long-term antiretroviral therapy in people with HIV. Libraries were prepared by immunoSEQ multiplex PCR; TCRdb keeps only in-frame clonotypes and omits some of them. The data hold roughly 30,000 clones, with over 80% observed a single time. This specimen was unsorted PBMCs, taken 2.7 to 2.9 years after starting antiretroviral therapy. The receptors come from a man in his thirties or forties with HIV. Each CDR3 is given with its conserved first and last residue. D genes are given only for firm matches. For some rows the clone size is stated as once, few or many, or as a class when expanded; others skip it.

cdr3_nt cdr3_aa clone_size v_call d_call j_call
TGTGCCAGCAGCAAATCAAGTTATAGCAATCAGCCCCAGCATTTT CASSKSSYSNQPQHF NA TRBV21-1 NA TRBJ1-5
TGTGCCAGCAGCCAAACAAGGCTTAGTGGCTATGGCTACACCTTC CASSQTRLSGYGYTF NA TRBV5-5 NA TRBJ1-2
TGTGCCAGCAGCTGGACAGGGAGTCCTAACTATGGCTACACCTTC CASSWTGSPNYGYTF few TRBV13 TRBD1 TRBJ1-2
TGTGCCAGCAGCTTAGGACAGGGAGTAGATGGCTACACCTTC CASSLGQGVDGYTF few TRBV7-6 TRBD1 TRBJ1-2
TGTGCCAGCAGTGAAACTATTGCTAACTATGGCTACACCTTC CASSETIANYGYTF once TRBV2 NA TRBJ1-2
TGTGCCAGCAGTTTATCTCCGACGGGGAACACTGAAGCTTTCTTT CASSLSPTGNTEAFF NA TRBV27 NA TRBJ1-1
TGTGCCAGCAGCTTGATCAGAATCGGGGGTTGGGGAGTCACTGAAGCTTTCTTT CASSLIRIGGWGVTEAFF NA TRBV5-6 NA TRBJ1-1
TGTGCCTGGAGTCCTCCGGGACAGGGGGTCCTCTATGGCTACACCTTC CAWSPPGQGVLYGYTF NA TRBV30 TRBD1 TRBJ1-2
TGTGCCAGCAGCTTAAGGTGGGACACCGGGGAGCTGTTTTTT CASSLRWDTGELFF NA TRBV7-2 NA TRBJ2-2
TGTGCCAGCAGCTTTGGACTAGCGTCCTACGAGCAGTACTTC CASSFGLASYEQYF NA TRBV7-2 TRBD2 TRBJ2-7
TGTGCCAGCAGCTGGGGACAGGGAGAAGCTTTCTTT CASSWGQGEAFF NA TRBV11-2 TRBD1 TRBJ1-1
TGTGCCACCAGCAGAGTAGACAGGGGGCCTTCACCCCTCCACTTT CATSRVDRGPSPLHF NA TRBV15 TRBD1 TRBJ1-6
TGTGCCAGCAGAAGAAAAGGGGGGCCAACTAATGAAAAACTGTTTTTT CASRRKGGPTNEKLFF NA TRBV6-6 NA TRBJ1-4
TGTGCCAGCTCACTAGAGGGACTAGCAACTTACGAGCAGTACTTC CASSLEGLATYEQYF NA TRBV18 TRBD2 TRBJ2-7
TGTGCCAGTAGTATAGATCGACGAGGTCTTAATAATGAAAAACTGTTTTTT CASSIDRRGLNNEKLFF NA TRBV19 NA TRBJ1-4
TGTGCCAGCAGCCGCCAGCCAATCTACGAGCAGTACTTC CASSRQPIYEQYF few TRBV28 NA TRBJ2-7
TGTGCCTGGAATGGGGGGACGACTGAAGCTTTCTTT CAWNGGTTEAFF NA TRBV30 NA TRBJ1-1
TGTGCCAGCAGCGTATTTGAGGGCGGGAGTGGCTACACCTTC CASSVFEGGSGYTF NA TRBV9 NA TRBJ1-2
TGCAGTGCTAGAGATCCCCCCGTGTCGGTCTTC CSARDPPVSVF NA TRBV20-1 NA TRBJ2-1
TGTGCCAGCAGACGACTAGCGGGAGGGTCCTACAATGAGCAGTTCTTC CASRRLAGGSYNEQFF NA TRBV9 TRBD2 TRBJ2-1
TGTGCCAGCAGAACCGGAGGAGTCGAAGCTTTCTTT CASRTGGVEAFF NA TRBV28 NA TRBJ1-1
TGTGCCAGCTATCGGGGGGAGGACAATCGGCCCCAGCATTTT CASYRGEDNRPQHF NA TRBV28 NA TRBJ1-5
TGTGCCAGCAGCTTAGGAGGGATCTACGAGCAGTACTTC CASSLGGIYEQYF NA TRBV13 NA TRBJ2-7
TGTGCCAGCAGTTCTGGGACTTCGGAATGGAATGAGCAGTTCTTC CASSSGTSEWNEQFF few TRBV6-5 NA TRBJ2-1
TGTGCCGCTGGCCCCGGGCGGTACGAGCAGTACTTC CAAGPGRYEQYF NA TRBV2 NA TRBJ2-7